The 21 T cell receptor beta chains in this list originate from one sample, sequenced in a study of beta chain features in type 1 diabetes. Reverse transcribing all isolated RNA meant expressed TCRB transcripts were sequenced. The data were produced by immunoSEQ multiplex PCR, yet TCRdb's version contains in-frame clones alone and is incomplete. The data hold 900,000 or so clones, with roughly 15% observed a single time. Material: naive CD4+ T cells from blood. The origin of the receptors is a woman between 18 and 29 years old in good health.

For this clone: In the same sample, other DNA sequences code for this CDR3. The CDR3 DNA is TGTGCCAGCAGCTTGCTCGGGGTAAACACTGAAGCTTTCTTT. It yields the protein CASSLLGVNTEAFF. This chain connects TRBV7-2 to TRBJ1-1; D ambiguous. The germline CDR1 and CDR2 sequences are SGHTA and FQGNSA. This CDR3 has 14 amino acids. Deletions cut 3 bases from V and 2 bases from J, with 10 bases between.

In this sample, this clone turned up a few times. A junction end diverges from the germline sequence, so it may reflect a read error. The chain is built from TRBV13 and TRBJ2-7, with TRBD2 matching over 8 bases. The CDR3 totals 15 residues. Looked up from germline, CDR1 is PRHDT and CDR2 is FYEKMQ (reference sequence). The CDR3 is CASSSTGRAPTKQSF. CDR3 nucleotides: TGTGCCAGCAGCTCCACCGGGAGGGCTCCTACGAAGCAGTCCTTC.

As for this clone: The junction does not match germline at one end; this may be a read error. J is TRBJ1-1 and V is TRBV7-9; D gene uncertain. The CDR3 is made up of 13 amino acids. Germline-derived CDR1 and CDR2 are SEHNR and FQNEAQ (reference sequence). In nucleotides, the CDR3 is TGTGCCAGCAGCTTATTGGGGAACCCTGAAGCTTTCTTT. It translates to CASSLLGNPEAFF.

The table lists this clone with a few counts. The V gene is TRBV28, the J gene TRBJ1-1; a possible D gene is TRBD1 (6 bases). This CDR3 region has 15 residues. In germline, CDR1 is MDHEN, CDR2 SYDVKM. Between the trimmed V and J ends, which lost 5 bases and 3 bases, there was a span of 16 bases. The CDR3 DNA sequence: TGTGCCAGCAGTCCAGGCGGGAGGGGGTACACTGAAGCTTTCTTT. It specifies CASSPGGRGYTEAFF.

The rearrangement uses TRBV28 and TRBJ2-7; the D is unclear. V was shortened by 4 bases and J by 6 bases, with 19 bases between the two germline ends. Germline assignment: CDR1 MDHEN and CDR2 SYDVKM. The CDR3 totals 15 residues. The CDR3 protein is CASSWIHGTVSEQYF. CDR3 DNA: TGTGCCAGCAGTTGGATCCACGGAACAGTATCCGAGCAGTACTTC. The whole variable domain, filled in from reference TRBV28 and TRBJ2-7, reads DVKVTQSSRYLVKRTGEKVFLECVQDMDHENMFWYRQDPGLGLRLIYFSYDVKMKEKGDIPEGYSVSREKKERFSLILESASTNQTSMYLCASSWIHGTVSEQYFGPGTRLTVT.

A few counts support this clone. This chain links TRBV2 with TRBJ2-1; D gene uncertain. Germline V lookup: CDR1 SNHLY, CDR2 FYNNEI. This CDR3 has 12 amino acids. V was pared by 4 bases and J by 7 bases, with 8 bases between. The CDR3 coding sequence is TGTGCCAGCAGTGGGCTAGAAAATGAGCAGTTCTTC. Its protein product is CASSGLENEQFF.

As concerns this clone: Sequence at one end of the junction differs from germline and may be a read error. Other DNA sequences of this sample code for an identical CDR3. The chain recombines TRBV5-4 with TRBJ1-1; D may be TRBD1 (5 bases). Germline-derived CDR1 and CDR2 are SGHNT and YYREEE (reference sequence). CDR3 length: 14 amino acids. The DNA of the CDR3 is TGTGCCAGCAGCCTGGTGGGAGCGGACACTGAGGCTTTCTTT. It specifies CASSLVGADTEAFF.

This chain joins TRBV5-8 and TRBJ2-3; D remains ambiguous. With 0 bases removed from V and 2 bases from J, the gap between germline ends came to 7 bases. Germline CDR1 SGHTS, CDR2 YDEGEE. The CDR3 runs 14 residues. The DNA for the CDR3 is TGTGCCAGCAGCTTGGGCAGGCTCACAGATACGCAGTATTTT. This encodes CASSLGRLTDTQYF. The full variable domain, rest sourced from reference TRBV5-8 and TRBJ2-3, is EAGVTQSPTHLIKTRGQQATLRCSPISGHTSVYWYQQALGLGLQFLLWYDEGEERNRGNFPPRFSGRQFPNYSSELNVNALELEDSALYLCASSLGRLTDTQYFGPGTRLTVL.

This clone was observed a few times. The rearrangement links TRBV15 to TRBJ2-7, with D maybe TRBD2 (6 bases). CDR1 and CDR2 (germline): LNHNV, YYDKDF (reference sequence). Trimming removed 0 bases at V and 6 bases at J, with 9 bases between. The CDR3 contains 13 residues. The CDR3 loop is CATSRDGRGEQYF. CDR3 coding DNA: TGTGCCACCAGCAGAGACGGGAGAGGCGAGCAGTACTTC.

CDR3 nucleotides: TGTGCCACTAGGCGAAACGCGAACACCGGGGAGCTGTTTTTT. Amino acids: CATRRNANTGELFF. The chain couples TRBV15 to TRBJ2-2; D gene uncertain. V lost 9 bases to trimming and J lost 0 bases, with 11 bases between them. Germline CDR1 reads LNHNV; CDR2 reads YYDKDF (reference sequence). CDR3 length equals 14 residues.

The V and J genes are TRBV7-2 and TRBJ2-5, with 7 bases that match TRBD2. Per germline, CDR1 SGHTA and CDR2 FQGNSA. The CDR3 covers 16 residues. V dropped 5 bases and J dropped 2; count of bases not matched to a gene: 11. The CDR3 is CASSRRPLAAQETQYF. DNA of the CDR3: TGTGCCAGCAGCCGTAGGCCTCTAGCGGCACAAGAGACCCAGTACTTC.

This clone was observed a few times. The chain links TRBV19 to TRBJ2-1; the D gene is possibly TRBD2 (6 bases). Germline V gives CDR1 LNHDA, CDR2 SQIVND (reference sequence). The CDR3 sequence is 12 residues long. Trimming pared 3 bases from V and 10 bases from J, leaving 10 bases between. CDR3 coding DNA: TGTGCCAGTAGTATCGCAGGGAGGGAGCAGTTCTTC. Its protein is CASSIAGREQFF. The full variable domain, in which reference TRBV19 and TRBJ2-1 provide the parts outside the CDR3, is DGGITQSPKYLFRKEGQNVTLSCEQNLNHDAMYWYRQDPGQGLRLIYYSQIVNDFQKGDIAEGYSVSREKKESFPLTVTSAQKNPTAFYLCASSIAGREQFFGPGTRLTVL.

This clone has only a few counts. J is TRBJ2-3 and V is TRBV28; TRBD1 matches at 9 bases. CDR1 and CDR2 (germline): MDHEN, SYDVKM. This CDR3 contains 16 residues. V shed 1 base and J 4 bases; nucleotides not matched to a gene: 6. In DNA, the CDR3 is TGTGCCAGCAGTTTATTCCCACAGGGGGCGTCAGATACGCAGTATTTT. Translation: CASSLFPQGASDTQYF.

The V gene is TRBV5-4, the J gene TRBJ2-7, with 8 bases identical to TRBD2. Germline trimming cut 7 bases from V and 1 base from J; bases unmatched to any gene: 16. CDR1 SGHNT and CDR2 YYREEE come from the germline V gene (reference sequence). CDR3 length: 17 residues. CDR3 amino acids: CASEVMGGRPHSYEQYF. The CDR3 DNA follows: TGTGCCAGCGAGGTGATGGGCGGGAGGCCTCATTCCTACGAGCAGTACTTC. Based on the CDR3 plus reference TRBV5-4 and TRBJ2-7, the full variable domain is ETGVTQSPTHLIKTRGQQVTLRCSSQSGHNTVSWYQQALGQGPQFIFQYYREEENGRGNFPPRFSGLQFPNYSSELNVNALELDDSALYLCASEVMGGRPHSYEQYFGPGTRLTVT.

The chain links TRBV5-1 to TRBJ2-1; 13 bases map to TRBD2. This CDR3 contains 15 residues. V was pared by 4 bases and J by 9 bases, with 7 bases of the junction left unmatched. CDR1 and CDR2 (germline): SGHRS, YFSETQ. In nucleotides, the CDR3 is TGCGCCAGCAGCCGAAGACTAGCGGGAGGTGGTGAGCAGTTCTTC. This codes for CASSRRLAGGGEQFF.

This clone was seen a handful of times. The gene calls are TRBV28 and TRBJ2-4; 8 nucleotides agree with TRBD2. Looked up from germline, CDR1 is MDHEN and CDR2 is SYDVKM. V was clipped by 3 bases and J by 4 bases; unmatched bases: 5. This CDR3 region has 15 residues. Here the CDR3 DNA reads TGTGCCAGCAGTTTCCCCCGCGGGGGGAAAAACATTCAGTACTTC. Its protein product is CASSFPRGGKNIQYF. Looking up the rest from reference TRBV28 and TRBJ2-4 gives the full variable domain: DVKVTQSSRYLVKRTGEKVFLECVQDMDHENMFWYRQDPGLGLRLIYFSYDVKMKEKGDIPEGYSVSREKKERFSLILESASTNQTSMYLCASSFPRGGKNIQYFGAGTRLSVL.

This clone was seen a few times. This chain links TRBV7-2 with TRBJ1-2, with D uncertain. V lost 2 bases to trimming and J lost 6 bases, with 16 bases between them. CDR3 size: 15 residues. The germline gives CDR1 SGHTA, CDR2 FQGNSA. The CDR3 here is CASSLLSTPSHGYTF. CDR3 coding DNA: TGTGCCAGCAGCTTATTATCCACACCCTCCCATGGCTACACCTTC.

This clone has only a few counts. J is TRBJ1-4 and V is TRBV7-2, with D unclear. Germline lookup yields CDR1 SGHTA and CDR2 FQGNSA. The V and J ends lost 6 bases and 7 bases respectively, with 6 bases between them. The CDR3 runs 11 residues. CDR3 protein: CASRRLEKLFF. The CDR3 DNA follows: TGTGCCAGCAGGAGACTTGAAAAACTGTTTTTT.

This clone has a handful of counts. The chain is built from TRBV11-3 and TRBJ2-1; TRBD2 agrees at 8 bases. This CDR3 is built from 12 residues. The junction had 7 bases not matched to a gene; V was cut back by 3 bases and J by 15 bases. Germline CDR1 and CDR2: SGHNT and YENEEA. CDR3 sequence: CASSFAGTRLFF. The DNA of the CDR3 is TGTGCCAGCAGCTTTGCCGGGACTAGATTGTTCTTC.

The chain joins TRBV28 to TRBJ2-5; 9 bases agree with TRBD1. CDR3 size: 15 residues. Germline V CDR1 and CDR2: MDHEN, SYDVKM. V shed 4 bases and J 5 bases; nucleotides not matched to a gene: 8. CDR3 residues: CASSSLTGGSETQYF. The CDR3 DNA is TGTGCCAGCAGTTCCCTCACAGGGGGCAGTGAGACCCAGTACTTC.

This chain connects TRBV7-9 to TRBJ2-3, with 8 bases aligning to TRBD2. V was pared by 1 base and J by 2 bases, with 5 bases of the junction left unmatched. CDR1 and CDR2 from the germline V gene are SEHNR and FQNEAQ (reference sequence). The CDR3 extends over 16 amino acids. The CDR3 nucleotides are TGTGCCAGCAGCTTAGGTCAGCGGGGGCTCACAGATACGCAGTATTTT. Translated, it gives CASSLGQRGLTDTQYF.